The 9 T cell receptor beta chains below come from one sample, sequenced in a study of control samples from healthy donors and cancer patients (dated by TCRdb to 2020 to 2022). The library was built by means of the immunoSEQ multiplex PCR assay. TCRdb took this table from immuneACCESS and kept in-frame rearrangements with V and J called. Such tables lack part of the clones; where checked against another copy, unresolved V genes explain under half of the gap, and the rest is unexplained. This sample comprises about 160,000 clones, around 93% of them detected only once. Of the sample, roughly 4.3% is held by the ten largest clones. The source material was blood. The receptors shown here come from a woman aged 55-70 years in good health.

The rearrangement links TRBV5-1 to TRBJ1-4, with 11 bases aligning to TRBD1. J lost 7 bases, V lost 7 bases, and 12 bases had no gene match. Germline CDR1 and CDR2: SGHRS and YFSETQ. The CDR3 is 16 residues long. In DNA, the CDR3 is TGCGCCAGCGCCCGCGGACAGGGGGCGTCCTCTGAAAAACTGTTTTTT. Its protein is CASARGQGASSEKLFF.

The count of this clone is one. The chain links TRBV7-2 to TRBJ1-6; D is perhaps TRBD1 (6 bases). V lost 5 bases and J 8 bases, leaving 13 bases between the germline ends. CDR1 is SGHTA and CDR2 is FQGNSA in the germline V gene. The CDR3 length is 14 residues. The CDR3 coding sequence is TGTGCCAGCAGCGTAGGGGGGGGCCATTCACCCCTCCACTTT. It yields the protein CASSVGGGHSPLHF.

The chain employs TRBV12-3 or TRBV12-4 and TRBJ1-1; D remains unclear. With 5 bases removed from V and 2 bases from J, the gap between germline ends came to 9 bases. The CDR3 runs to 13 residues. In DNA, the CDR3 is TGTGCCAGCAGTCCATACAGAAACACTGAAGCTTTCTTT. Protein: CASSPYRNTEAFF.

Regarding this clone: Other DNA sequences from this sample encode an identical CDR3 as well. J is TRBJ2-5 and V is TRBV11-2; weak D call: TRBD2 (6 bases). CDR3 length: 13 amino acids. The germline CDR1 and CDR2 sequences are SGHAT and FQNNGV. V was clipped by 5 bases and J by 3 bases, with 10 bases between them. The CDR3 spells CASSPGTEETQYF. As DNA, the CDR3 is TGTGCCAGCAGCCCCGGGACTGAAGAGACCCAGTACTTC.

The rearrangement links TRBV7-9 to TRBJ2-7, with D possibly matching TRBD1 (5 bases). Trimming pared 6 bases from V and 4 bases from J, leaving 10 bases between. CDR3 length: 12 residues. Germline lookup yields CDR1 SEHNR and CDR2 FQNEAQ (reference sequence). CDR3 coding DNA: TGTGCCAGCAGTGTACAGGAGTACGAGCAGTACTTC. Its translation is CASSVQEYEQYF.

The chain has TRBV2 and TRBJ1-2; D unresolved. The CDR3 totals 12 residues. Trimming pared 6 bases from V and 7 bases from J, leaving 12 bases between. Germline V CDR1 and CDR2: SNHLY, FYNNEI. CDR3 sequence reads: CASRIGSFGYTF. The CDR3 nucleotides read TGTGCCAGCAGAATTGGGTCATTTGGCTACACCTTC.

The rearrangement links TRBV27 to TRBJ1-2, with 10 bases identical to TRBD1. Per the germline V gene, CDR1 is MNHEY and CDR2 is SMNVEV (reference sequence). Unmatched junction bases numbered 5, after V lost 5 bases and J lost 8 bases. This CDR3 comprises 13 residues. The CDR3 nucleotides read TGTGCCAGCAGTCCGTGGACAGGGGGGGGCTACACCTTC. This sequence encodes CASSPWTGGGYTF.

This sequence joins TRBV19 and TRBJ2-5, with 8 positions matching TRBD2. Losses at the gene ends were 0 bases for V and 1 base for J; bases not matched to a gene: 10. Germline lookup yields CDR1 LNHDA and CDR2 SQIVND (reference sequence). This CDR3 comprises 18 residues. The CDR3 nucleotides are TGTGCCAGTAGTATAGATCATCGGGGGGGTACAGGCCAAGAGACCCAGTACTTC. This gives the protein CASSIDHRGGTGQETQYF.

The chain carries TRBV11-2 and TRBJ1-2, with D uncertain. Trimming shortened V by 5 bases and J by 7 bases, and 14 bases separated the two germline ends. The CDR3 sequence is 13 residues long. CDR1 is SGHAT and CDR2 is FQNNGV in the germline V gene. CDR3 sequence: CASSRFDTSGYTF. The CDR3 DNA is TGTGCCAGCAGCCGATTCGACACGTCTGGCTACACCTTC. Supplemented by reference TRBV11-2 and TRBJ1-2, the full variable domain reads EAGVAQSPRYKIIEKRQSVAFWCNPISGHATLYWYQQILGQGPKLLIQFQNNGVVDDSQLPKDRFSAERLKGVDSTLKIQPAKLEDSAVYLCASSRFDTSGYTFGSGTRLTVV.